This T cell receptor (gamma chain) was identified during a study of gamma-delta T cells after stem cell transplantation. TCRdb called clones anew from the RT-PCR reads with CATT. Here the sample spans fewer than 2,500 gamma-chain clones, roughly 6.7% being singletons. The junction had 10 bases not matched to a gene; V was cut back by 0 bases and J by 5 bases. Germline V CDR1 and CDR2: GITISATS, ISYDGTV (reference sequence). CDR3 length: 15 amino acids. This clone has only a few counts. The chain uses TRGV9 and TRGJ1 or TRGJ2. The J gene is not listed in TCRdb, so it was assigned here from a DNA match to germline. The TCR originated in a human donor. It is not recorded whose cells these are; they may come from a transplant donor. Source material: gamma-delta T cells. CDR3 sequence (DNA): TGTGCCTTGTGGGAGGTGGTGGGTAGTAATTATAAGAAACTCTTT. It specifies CALWEVVGSNYKKLF.